A single sample gave rise to the 3 T cell receptor beta chains below, sequenced in a study of T cell repertoires in cytomegalovirus infection. MiXCR was run by TCRdb on the reads, yielding one entry per CDR3 protein. The sample holds around 430,000 distinct CDR3 sequences; under 55% are singletons and the top ten take around two fifths. The antigens these receptors bind are not known. Sequencing used cultured PBMCs, obtained from culture after CMV antigen stimulation. These receptor sequences come from a human donor in good health (CMV status not recorded). Some clones in this sample may be carry-over from other donors' samples.

This clonotype came up a few times. The chain couples TRBV7-6 to TRBJ1-4; D remains ambiguous. The CDR3 runs to 16 residues. CDR1 and CDR2 from the germline V gene are SGHVS and FNYEAQ. Trimming removed 4 bases at V and 1 base at J, with 13 bases between. The CDR3: CASSSLGGRTNEKLFF. DNA of the CDR3: TGTGCCAGCAGCTCTTTAGGAGGAAGAACTAATGAAAAACTGTTTTTT.

This clonotype was counted ten times or more. J is TRBJ2-1 and V is TRBV7-8, with 7 bases aligning to TRBD2. V lost 5 bases to trimming and J lost 2 bases; unmatched junction nucleotides: 6. CDR1 SGHVS and CDR2 FQNEAQ come from the germline V gene. The CDR3 is 15 amino acids. The CDR3 loop is CASSRRDYPYNEQFF. Written as DNA, the CDR3 is TGTGCCAGCAGCCGCCGGGACTACCCCTACAATGAGCAGTTCTTC.

This chain links TRBV6-2 or TRBV6-3 with TRBJ2-1; 11 bases match TRBD2. Germline V lookup: CDR1 MNHEY, CDR2 SVGEGT. The CDR3 consists of 16 residues. V dropped 4 bases and J dropped 3; count of bases not matched to a gene: 5. CDR3 amino acids: CASSSIAGGGYNEQFF. CDR3 nucleotides: TGTGCCAGCAGTTCGATAGCGGGGGGGGGCTACAATGAGCAGTTCTTC.